This T cell receptor (beta chain) was identified in a study of T cell responses to AZD1222 COVID-19 vaccine. Across the study: Doses given second, at about 4 or about 12 weeks, were pooled. Whole-study results and caveats: Spike-specific TCRs gained breadth and depth after people received two AZD1222 doses. In the spike-specific TCR repertoire, nearly half reportedly target unmutated variant regions.

A note on this clone: The antigen remains undetermined.

Clones were read by immunoSEQ multiplex PCR, and TCRdb kept only the in-frame ones, dropping some. Of roughly 130,000 clones listed, more than 85% are singletons. The V gene end was trimmed by 5 bases and the J gene end by 7 bases; junction bases not matched to a gene: 11. The germline CDR1 and CDR2 sequences are SEHNR and FQNEAQ (reference sequence). This CDR3 is built from 15 residues. Sequences were derived from peripheral blood, sampled on day 0 of AZD1222 vaccination. The chain uses TRBV7-9 and TRBJ2-1; TRBD2 matches 7 bases. The clonotype originates from an adult in good health. The DNA for the CDR3 is TGTGCCAGCAGCCCTACTAGCGACCCTTGGAATGAGCAGTTCTTC. Residues: CASSPTSDPWNEQFF.